This entry features one TCR beta chain sequence. Those enrolled, adults aged roughly 18 to 89 years, came from 20 to 25 US areas. These data originate in a study of blood T cell repertoires in COVID-19. Study-level information: Sources were T cells, B-cell-depleted T cells, or PBMCs; the material itself was cDNA or gDNA.

Germline CDR1 and CDR2: SGDLS and YYNGEE. The ends lost 3 bases at V and 8 bases at J; junction bases unmatched: 3. The CDR3 spans 14 residues. Some clones are missing from TCRdb's copy, which holds only in-frame ones; the method was immunoSEQ multiplex PCR. The sample holds some 300,000 clones, 75% to 90% seen once. The receptor was derived from a woman between 40 and 50 years old who had recovered from COVID-19. The sequenced material came from PBMCs or T cells enriched from blood (not recorded which). The chain combines TRBV9 with TRBJ1-6, with TRBD1 matching 9 bases. The CDR3 bases are TGTGCCAGCAGCGAACAGGGGGCCTATTCACCCCTCCACTTT. It is translated as CASSEQGAYSPLHF.